The rows below give T cell receptor beta chains drawn from one sample of a study of Ad26.COV2.S vaccination and SARS-CoV-2 variants. The repertoire was sequenced with immunoSEQ multiplex PCR; TCRdb's copy has only in-frame clones and lacks some. This sample yields hundreds of thousands of clones, of which 89% are seen a single time; approximately 1.5% belongs to the top ten. Sample: peripheral blood, taken in a trial of Ad26.COV2.S vaccine versus placebo. The source is a person between 18 and 65 years old who received the Ad26.COV2.S COVID-19 vaccine or a placebo. Both conserved end residues are part of each CDR3. D genes are given only for firm matches. Clone sizes are given selectively: once, few, many, or a class where the clone is expanded.

abundance,v_gene,d_gene,j_gene,CDR3aa,CDR3nt
-,TRBV4-1,-,TRBJ1-1,CASSQGTEAFF,TGCGCCAGCAGCCAGGGGACAGAAGCTTTCTTT
-,TRBV2,TRBD1,TRBJ1-5,CASSDGTGVVQPQHF,TGTGCCAGCAGTGACGGGACAGGGGTTGTCCAGCCCCAGCATTTT
-,TRBV4-2,TRBD1,TRBJ1-4,CASSQEGQGYEKLFF,TGTGCCAGCAGCCAAGAGGGACAGGGCTATGAAAAACTGTTTTTT
few,TRBV2,-,TRBJ1-5,CASSVDREQPQHF,TGTGCCAGCAGTGTAGACAGAGAGCAGCCCCAGCATTTT
-,TRBV7-9,-,TRBJ1-5,CASSSADRGDEQPQHF,TGTGCCAGCAGCTCTGCCGACCGAGGAGACGAGCAGCCCCAGCATTTT
once,TRBV6-5,-,TRBJ1-6,CASSYSERDSPLHF,TGTGCCAGCAGTTACTCTGAGAGGGATTCACCCCTCCACTTT
-,TRBV6-2/TRBV6-3,-,TRBJ1-4,CASSLDRALFEGEKLFF,TGTGCCAGCAGCCTTGACAGAGCCCTCTTTGAGGGTGAAAAACTGTTTTTT
-,TRBV24-1,-,TRBJ1-1,CATSDPRAETEAFF,TGTGCCACCAGTGATCCCCGGGCAGAAACTGAAGCTTTCTTT
-,TRBV2,-,TRBJ2-7,CASSAGTDEQYF,TGTGCCAGCAGTGCCGGGACGGACGAGCAGTACTTC
once,TRBV7-2,-,TRBJ2-7,CASSSLRSSYEQYF,TGTGCCAGCAGCTCCCTAAGGAGTTCCTACGAGCAGTACTTC
-,TRBV27,-,TRBJ1-2,CASSHGLGGFGYTF,TGTGCCAGCAGTCACGGGCTAGGGGGGTTTGGCTACACCTTC
-,TRBV4-3,TRBD1,TRBJ1-6,CASSQRGTEYNSPLHF,TGCGCCAGCAGCCAAAGGGGGACAGAATATAATTCACCCCTCCACTTT
-,TRBV2,TRBD1,TRBJ1-2,CASRGGTGVGYTF,TGTGCCAGCAGGGGGGGGACAGGTGTTGGCTACACCTTC
-,TRBV19,TRBD1,TRBJ1-1,CASSAPTGLMNTEAFF,TGTGCCAGTAGTGCTCCGACAGGGTTGATGAACACTGAAGCTTTCTTT
-,TRBV11-2,TRBD1,TRBJ1-1,CASSLAGQGALMTEAFF,TGTGCCAGCAGCTTAGCAGGACAGGGGGCTTTGATGACTGAAGCTTTCTTT
-,TRBV19,TRBD1,TRBJ2-6,CASALPGQGFSGANVLTF,TGTGCCAGCGCCCTTCCGGGACAGGGGTTTTCTGGGGCCAACGTCCTGACTTTC
few,TRBV11-3,-,TRBJ2-5,CASSLNHQGSSHQETQYF,TGTGCCAGCAGCTTAAATCACCAAGGCAGCTCCCACCAAGAGACCCAGTACTTC
-,TRBV3-1/TRBV3-2,-,TRBJ2-5,CASSQDWGQETQYF,TGTGCCAGCAGCCAAGATTGGGGGCAAGAGACCCAGTACTTC
-,TRBV7-8,-,TRBJ1-5,CASGLRDNSNQPQHF,TGTGCCAGCGGTCTCCGGGACAATAGCAATCAGCCCCAGCATTTT
-,TRBV30,TRBD1,TRBJ1-2,CAWGDGAGGVYGYTF,TGTGCCTGGGGGGATGGGGCAGGGGGCGTTTATGGCTACACCTTC
-,TRBV9,-,TRBJ1-4,CASSTGVLNEKLFF,TGTGCCAGCAGCACCGGGGTGCTGAATGAAAAACTGTTTTTT
-,TRBV19,-,TRBJ1-1,CASSIQGTGTEAFF,TGTGCCAGTAGTATTCAGGGTACGGGCACTGAAGCTTTCTTT
few,TRBV5-4,TRBD1,TRBJ1-2,CASSLGAGGNYGYTF,TGTGCCAGCAGCTTGGGGGCAGGGGGGAACTATGGCTACACCTTC
-,TRBV27,TRBD2,TRBJ2-7,CASSLHGGGEQYF,TGTGCCAGCAGTCTCCACGGGGGGGGCGAGCAGTACTTC
few,TRBV5-4,-,TRBJ1-2,CASSLAGSVSLYGYTF,TGTGCCAGCAGCTTGGCCGGGTCAGTCTCATTATATGGCTACACCTTC
-,TRBV7-8,-,TRBJ1-5,CASSLTTGQHNQPQHF,TGTGCCAGCAGCCTTACTACAGGACAGCACAATCAGCCCCAGCATTTT
-,TRBV5-1,-,TRBJ2-5,CASSKRTVQETQYF,TGCGCCAGCAGCAAAAGGACAGTCCAAGAGACCCAGTACTTC
-,TRBV3-1/TRBV3-2,TRBD1,TRBJ1-2,CASSQFTGGGYGYTF,TGTGCCAGCAGCCAATTTACAGGGGGTGGCTATGGCTACACCTTC
once,TRBV7-9,-,TRBJ2-1,CASSPHGGNEQFF,TGTGCCAGCAGCCCCCACGGGGGCAATGAGCAGTTCTTC
-,TRBV19,-,TRBJ1-2,CASSRGEVDGYTF,TGTGCCAGTAGTCGTGGGGAAGTCGATGGCTACACCTTC
-,TRBV5-4,-,TRBJ2-5,CASSSQVVNQETQYF,TGTGCCAGCAGCTCTCAGGTTGTCAACCAAGAGACCCAGTACTTC
-,TRBV29-1,-,TRBJ2-6,CSVDSSGANVLTF,TGCAGCGTTGACAGTTCTGGGGCCAACGTCCTGACTTTC
-,TRBV9,-,TRBJ1-2,CASSPPPHSANYGYTF,TGTGCCAGCAGCCCTCCCCCACATAGTGCGAACTATGGCTACACCTTC
-,TRBV20-1,TRBD1,TRBJ1-2,CSADRPYGYTF,TGCAGTGCGGACAGGCCTTATGGCTACACCTTC
once,TRBV18,-,TRBJ1-4,CASSPRGPDEKLFF,TGTGCCAGCTCACCACGGGGGCCTGATGAAAAACTGTTTTTT
-,TRBV21-1,-,TRBJ2-7,CASSYCLAGTTYEQYF,TGTGCCAGCAGCTATTGTCTAGCGGGAACGACCTACGAGCAGTACTTC
-,TRBV29-1,-,TRBJ2-6,CSVEVASSGANVLTF,TGCAGCGTTGAAGTAGCCAGCTCTGGGGCCAACGTCCTGACTTTC
-,TRBV7-2,TRBD1,TRBJ1-5,CASSFDRVGQPQHF,TGTGCCAGCAGCTTTGACAGGGTGGGGCAGCCCCAGCATTTT
-,TRBV18,-,TRBJ2-7,CASSPARGPGEQYF,TGTGCCAGCTCCCCCGCGCGGGGCCCGGGAGAGCAGTACTTC
-,TRBV30,-,TRBJ2-7,CAWSFAGNYEQYF,TGTGCCTGGAGTTTTGCGGGAAACTACGAGCAGTACTTC
-,TRBV30,-,TRBJ2-2,CAWSSDEAGELFF,TGTGCCTGGAGTTCAGACGAGGCCGGGGAGCTGTTTTTT
-,TRBV2,-,TRBJ2-5,CASSEALSRGETQYF,TGTGCCAGCAGTGAAGCGCTCAGCAGAGGGGAGACCCAGTACTTC
once,TRBV10-1,-,TRBJ2-2,CASTQTVNTGELFF,TGCGCCAGCACCCAGACAGTAAACACCGGGGAGCTGTTTTTT
once,TRBV12-5,-,TRBJ1-1,CASGPNRLLNTEAFF,TGTGCTAGTGGTCCCAATCGACTGTTGAACACTGAAGCTTTCTTT
-,TRBV19,-,TRBJ2-2,CASSWGIRGNTGELFF,TGTGCCAGTAGTTGGGGGATACGGGGTAACACCGGGGAGCTGTTTTTT
-,TRBV5-4,TRBD2,TRBJ2-5,CASTAPGLAETQYF,TGTGCCAGCACCGCCCCGGGACTAGCGGAGACCCAGTACTTC
-,TRBV15,TRBD1,TRBJ2-3,CATSRPPGQGRGTQYF,TGTGCCACCAGCAGACCTCCCGGACAGGGGAGGGGTACGCAGTATTTT
-,TRBV30,TRBD1,TRBJ1-2,CGRQGFNGYTF,TGTGGGAGACAGGGGTTTAATGGCTACACCTTC
-,TRBV29-1,TRBD2,TRBJ2-7,CSVSGTSGSSYEQYF,TGCAGCGTTTCCGGGACTAGCGGAAGCTCCTACGAGCAGTACTTC
-,TRBV19,-,TRBJ2-4,CASSIGGLAKNIQYF,TGTGCCAGTAGTATAGGGGGTTTAGCCAAAAACATTCAGTACTTC
-,TRBV6-5,-,TRBJ2-7,CARNPSVPLHEQYF,TGTGCCAGAAATCCCTCGGTGCCCCTACACGAGCAGTACTTC
-,TRBV5-4,-,TRBJ1-1,CASSFGTPIEAFF,TGTGCCAGCAGCTTCGGGACACCTATTGAAGCTTTCTTT
-,TRBV18,TRBD1,TRBJ1-4,CASSLNRGANEKLFF,TGTGCCAGCTCACTTAACAGGGGAGCTAATGAAAAACTGTTTTTT
-,TRBV2,TRBD2,TRBJ2-1,CASSPLAGGPGDNEQFF,TGTGCCAGCAGTCCACTAGCGGGAGGGCCGGGGGACAATGAGCAGTTCTTC
-,TRBV25-1,-,TRBJ2-1,CASSGHRFSYNEQFF,TGTGCCAGCAGTGGACACAGGTTCTCCTACAATGAGCAGTTCTTC